These 14 T cell receptor beta chains share one sample of origin, sequenced in a study of cytomegalovirus exposure and HLA in healthy donors. The PCR used 60 Vbeta and 13 Jbeta primers. Sequenced by immunoSEQ multiplex PCR; TCRdb stores in-frame clones only, minus some. The sample lists more than 85,000 clones; roughly 80% were seen once. Source material: PBMCs. The receptors originated from a man aged 40-50 years in good health and CMV-seronegative.

The gene calls are TRBV7-9 and TRBJ1-3; unclear D gene. The germline CDR1 and CDR2 sequences are SEHNR and FQNEAQ (reference sequence). Trimming shortened V by 6 bases and J by 4 bases, and 7 bases separated the two germline ends. The CDR3 extends over 12 amino acids. The CDR3 DNA reads as TGTGCCAGCAGGACTCGGGGAAACACCATATATTTT. Its protein product is CASRTRGNTIYF.

The rearrangement joins TRBV30 to TRBJ1-5; D is possibly TRBD1 (6 bases). The CDR3 covers 13 residues. Trimming removed 2 bases at V and 5 bases at J, with 10 bases between. Per germline, CDR1 GTSNPN and CDR2 SVGIG (reference sequence). The CDR3 region has the DNA TGTGCCTGGAGTCGGGGGGGCGATCAGCCCCAGCATTTT. It encodes CAWSRGGDQPQHF.

This sequence joins TRBV13 and TRBJ1-2; 8 bases match TRBD1. After removal of 5 bases from V and 8 bases from J, the junction contained 10 bases not matched to a gene. Germline V CDR1 and CDR2: PRHDT, FYEKMQ (reference sequence). The CDR3 has 14 residues. CDR3 DNA: TGTGCCAGCAGCGCTAACCGGGACAGGAGGGGCTACACCTTC. Its protein is CASSANRDRRGYTF.

V and J are TRBV6-4 and TRBJ2-3; the match to TRBD2 covers 8 bases. The CDR3 runs 16 residues. CDR1 is MRHNA, CDR2 SNTAGT, per germline. J lost 6 bases, V lost 3 bases, and 11 bases had no gene match. The CDR3 DNA follows: TGTGCCAGCAGTGATACTGTGGCGGGGGGCCGGGATACGCAGTATTTT. Its protein product is CASSDTVAGGRDTQYF.

The J gene is TRBJ1-2, the V gene TRBV11-2, with D tentatively TRBD1 (5 bases). The V gene lost 0 bases and the J gene lost 2 bases, with 13 bases spanning the gap. Germline-derived CDR1 and CDR2 are SGHAT and FQNNGV. This CDR3 comprises 16 residues. CDR3 sequence (DNA): TGTGCCAGCAGCTTAGAAGGGGCATATGGGAACTATGGCTACACCTTC. As protein: CASSLEGAYGNYGYTF.

The chain joins TRBV5-4 to TRBJ2-4; TRBD2 is a possible D gene (6 bases). CDR1 is SGHNT, CDR2 YYREEE, per germline (reference sequence). The CDR3 sequence is 16 residues long. V lost 4 bases and J lost 2, with 16 bases in between. The CDR3 DNA sequence: TGTGCCAGCAGCGCCAGGGAGGAAGGAACCAAAAACATTCAGTACTTC. Encoded protein: CASSAREEGTKNIQYF.

Worth noting for this clone: Other DNA variants within this sample encode the same CDR3. The chain recombines TRBV5-6 with TRBJ2-5; no clear D. This CDR3 contains 11 residues. The V end lost 1 base, the J end lost 4 bases, and 2 bases lay between the germline ends. CDR1 and CDR2 (germline): SGHDT, YYEEEE. CDR3 in DNA: TGTGCCAGCAGCTTGCGAGAGACCCAGTACTTC. Its protein product is CASSLRETQYF.

The chain links TRBV7-3 to TRBJ2-1; D remains ambiguous. The V and J ends lost 2 bases and 9 bases respectively, with 8 bases between them. The CDR3 totals 12 residues. The germline gives CDR1 SGHTA, CDR2 FQGTGA. The CDR3 DNA is TGTGCCAGCAGCTTAGGTAGCCCTGAGCAGTTCTTC. It yields the protein CASSLGSPEQFF.

J is TRBJ2-2 and V is TRBV29-1; 8 nucleotides line up with TRBD1. This CDR3 has 14 residues. V lost 6 bases to trimming and J lost 1 base; unmatched junction nucleotides: 4. CDR1 and CDR2 (germline): SQVTM, ANQGSEA. CDR3 residues: CSVAGQGNTGELFF. The CDR3 region has the DNA TGCAGCGTCGCAGGACAGGGGAACACCGGGGAGCTGTTTTTT.

The V call is TRBV4-1, the J call TRBJ1-3; 12 bases are a match to TRBD1. V dropped 4 bases and J dropped 5; count of bases not matched to a gene: 6. This CDR3 has 16 residues. Looked up from germline, CDR1 is MGHRA and CDR2 is YSYEKL. The CDR3 DNA follows: TGCGCCAGCAGCCCCCTGGGACAGGGGGCACGAAACACCATATATTTT. Its translation is CASSPLGQGARNTIYF.

This clone showed up just once. This chain uses TRBV4-3 with TRBJ2-1, with TRBD2 matching over 10 bases. CDR3 size: 13 residues. CDR1 and CDR2 (germline): LGHNA, YSLEER. V trimming: 4 bases; J trimming: 14 bases; junction bases outside the gene matches: 8. CDR3 DNA sequence: TGCGCCAGCAGCCCGGGACTAGCGAGAAGGGAGTTCTTC. It yields the protein CASSPGLARREFF.

The chain employs TRBV5-4 and TRBJ2-1; TRBD2 aligns across 14 bases. CDR3 size: 19 residues. CDR1 is SGHNT, CDR2 YYREEE, per germline (reference sequence). The V segment lost 5 bases and the J segment 0 bases; nucleotides outside the gene matches: 10. This CDR3 reads CASSYGLAGGTGSYNEQFF. The CDR3 DNA follows: TGTGCCAGCAGTTACGGACTAGCGGGGGGTACTGGCTCCTACAATGAGCAGTTCTTC.

The chain links TRBV10-3 to TRBJ1-5; D possibly corresponds to TRBD1 (6 bases). V lost 0 bases to trimming and J lost 3 bases, with 9 bases between them. The CDR3 is 15 residues long. The germline CDR1 and CDR2 sequences are ENHRY and SYGVKD. CDR3 protein: CAISESGQSNQPQHF. For the CDR3, the DNA is TGTGCCATCAGTGAGTCCGGACAGTCCAATCAGCCCCAGCATTTT.

The V gene is TRBV25-1, the J gene TRBJ2-3; D is perhaps TRBD2 (6 bases). Trimming took off 1 base at V and 3 bases at J, with 11 bases between the two ends. This CDR3 is 15 amino acids long. Germline CDR1 is MGHDK and CDR2 is SYGVNS. CDR3: CASSEWRGATDTQYF. CDR3 nucleotide sequence: TGTGCCAGCAGTGAATGGCGGGGAGCTACAGATACGCAGTATTTT.